Listed below are T cell receptor beta chains from one sample, sequenced in a study of blood T cell repertoires in COVID-19. Profiled with immunoSEQ multiplex PCR; TCRdb holds only in-frame clones, not every one. The table has about 340,000 clones, more than 90% seen once; the top ten hold roughly 18%. The sequenced sample was PBMCs or T cells enriched from blood (not recorded which). The receptors come from a woman aged 25 to 39 who had recovered from COVID-19. The CDR3 runs from the conserved cysteine through the conserved F or W. The order of the fields is CDR3 protein, CDR3 DNA, J gene, D gene, clone size, V gene, CDR3 length. D genes are given only for firm matches. For some rows the clone size is stated as once, few or many, or as a class when expanded; others skip it.

CASSYPGGNTIYF,TGTGCCAGCAGCTACCCAGGGGGAAACACCATATATTTT,TRBJ1-3,.,few,TRBV7-9,13
CASPKDGDLGEQYF,TGTGCCAGCCCCAAAGACGGAGACCTCGGCGAGCAGTACTTC,TRBJ2-7,.,.,TRBV28,14
CASSYSTGAGGYTF,TGTGCCAGCAGTTACTCGACAGGGGCTGGGGGCTACACCTTC,TRBJ1-2,TRBD1,.,TRBV6-5,14
CASSIANQGSAGNTIYF,TGTGCCAGTAGTATCGCAAATCAGGGGTCGGCTGGAAACACCATATATTTT,TRBJ1-3,.,.,TRBV19,17
CASSQSSGMGPRNTEAFF,TGTGCCAGCAGCCAGAGCTCGGGCATGGGGCCGCGGAACACTGAAGCTTTCTTT,TRBJ1-1,.,.,TRBV11-3,18
CASSISGSHEQYF,TGTGCCAGCAGCATTAGCGGGAGCCACGAGCAGTACTTC,TRBJ2-7,TRBD2,.,TRBV3-1/TRBV3-2,13
CASSPNWQPQHF,TGTGCCAGCAGCCCTAATTGGCAGCCCCAGCATTTT,TRBJ1-5,.,.,TRBV28,12
CASSEGGGAGVFEQFF,TGTGCCAGCAGCGAGGGGGGTGGCGCGGGAGTCTTTGAGCAGTTCTTC,TRBJ2-1,.,.,TRBV9,16
CSASHQGPSSYNSPLHF,TGCAGTGCTAGTCACCAGGGCCCTTCCTCCTATAATTCACCCCTCCACTTT,TRBJ1-6,.,.,TRBV20-1,17
CASDNRVGNTIYF,TGTGCCTCCGATAACAGGGTTGGAAACACCATATATTTT,TRBJ1-3,.,.,TRBV30,13
CSASGDRGHLSMQETQYF,TGCAGTGCTAGTGGCGACAGGGGACACCTCTCCATGCAAGAGACCCAGTACTTC,TRBJ2-5,TRBD1,.,TRBV20-1,18
CASSVFGGNTEAFF,TGTGCCAGCAGCGTTTTCGGGGGAAACACTGAAGCTTTCTTT,TRBJ1-1,.,.,TRBV7-2,14
CASSRWQGSYSNQPQHF,TGTGCCAGCAGTCGGTGGCAGGGGAGTTATAGCAATCAGCCCCAGCATTTT,TRBJ1-5,.,.,TRBV2,17
CASSWGVGNQPQHF,TGTGCCAGCAGCTGGGGGGTGGGCAATCAGCCCCAGCATTTT,TRBJ1-5,.,once,TRBV6-2/TRBV6-3,14
CASSQEWVAGRTYEQYF,TGCGCCAGCAGCCAAGAGTGGGTCGCGGGAAGAACCTACGAGCAGTACTTC,TRBJ2-7,.,.,TRBV4-1,17
CASSMALSGLGYTF,TGTGCCAGTAGTATGGCTTTGTCGGGTCTCGGCTACACCTTC,TRBJ1-2,.,once,TRBV19,14
CAWRETGNYGYTF,TGTGCCTGGAGAGAGACAGGGAACTATGGCTACACCTTC,TRBJ1-2,TRBD1,.,TRBV30,13
CASRPRTGSGANVLTF,TGTGCCAGCAGGCCCCGGACAGGGTCTGGGGCCAACGTCCTGACTTTC,TRBJ2-6,TRBD1,.,TRBV28,16
CASSDFDRVGGYTF,TGTGCCAGCAGTGACTTCGACAGGGTCGGGGGCTACACCTTC,TRBJ1-2,TRBD1,.,TRBV9,14
CASSGDGQGDQPQHF,TGTGCCAGCAGCGGCGACGGACAGGGCGATCAGCCCCAGCATTTT,TRBJ1-5,.,.,TRBV12-1,15
CASSPDRSNSPEAFF,TGTGCCAGCTCACCGGACAGGAGTAACTCCCCTGAAGCTTTCTTT,TRBJ1-1,TRBD1,.,TRBV18,15
CASSFTGIETYEQYF,TGTGCCAGCAGTTTCACAGGGATAGAGACCTACGAGCAGTACTTC,TRBJ2-7,.,.,TRBV6-2/TRBV6-3,15
CASSLRQGTDTQYF,TGTGCCAGCAGCTTACGGCAGGGCACAGATACGCAGTATTTT,TRBJ2-3,.,.,TRBV11-3,14
CASSMGAFSYNEQFF,TGTGCCAGTAGTATGGGGGCCTTCTCCTACAATGAGCAGTTCTTC,TRBJ2-1,.,.,TRBV19,15
CASSQRGHTNTEAFF,TGTGCCAGCAGCCAAAGGGGACATACGAACACTGAAGCTTTCTTT,TRBJ1-1,.,.,TRBV4-2,15
CASSTGQENSPLHF,TGCGCCAGCAGCACGGGACAGGAGAATTCACCCCTCCACTTT,TRBJ1-6,TRBD1,once,TRBV5-1,14
CASSPGTPLDTQYF,TGTGCCAGCAGCCCCGGGACTCCTCTCGATACGCAGTATTTT,TRBJ2-3,.,once,TRBV9,14
CASSRTRVAGGASYEQYF,TGTGCCAGCAGCCGTACTAGGGTAGCGGGGGGTGCGTCCTACGAGCAGTACTTC,TRBJ2-7,TRBD2,.,TRBV7-2,18
CASQQGLRTDTQYF,TGTGCCAGCCAACAGGGGCTCCGCACAGATACGCAGTATTTT,TRBJ2-3,TRBD1,.,TRBV7-3,14
CASSLGGQPQHF,TGTGCCAGCAGCTTAGGAGGCCAGCCCCAGCATTTT,TRBJ1-5,.,.,TRBV7-6,12
CASSLAYRVSQDYGYTF,TGTGCCAGCAGCTTGGCCTACAGGGTTTCGCAGGACTATGGCTACACCTTC,TRBJ1-2,.,once,TRBV5-5,17
CSALKGDRVSDTQYF,TGCAGCGCCCTAAAGGGGGACAGGGTTTCAGATACGCAGTATTTT,TRBJ2-3,TRBD1,.,TRBV29-1,15
CASSLGAGGAYEQYF,TGTGCCAGCAGCTTAGGAGCGGGGGGGGCCTACGAGCAGTACTTC,TRBJ2-7,TRBD2,.,TRBV11-3,15
CASSFRGGSEKLFF,TGTGCCAGCAGTTTTCGGGGGGGCTCTGAAAAACTGTTTTTT,TRBJ1-4,.,.,TRBV27,14
CASSIGGNNQPQHF,TGTGCCAGTAGTATCGGGGGGAACAATCAGCCCCAGCATTTT,TRBJ1-5,.,once,TRBV19,14
CASSLTGGQPQHF,TGTGCCAGCAGCTTAACAGGGGGTCAGCCCCAGCATTTT,TRBJ1-5,TRBD1,.,TRBV7-2,13
CASRVLGQPVYSGANVLTF,TGTGCCAGCCGCGTCTTGGGACAGCCAGTCTACTCTGGGGCCAACGTCCTGACTTTC,TRBJ2-6,TRBD1,.,TRBV5-6,19
CASSVATYNEQFF,TGTGCCAGCAGCGTAGCTACCTACAATGAGCAGTTCTTC,TRBJ2-1,.,.,TRBV9,13
CASSSGTGVPLHF,TGTGCCAGTTCATCCGGGACAGGGGTTCCCCTCCACTTT,TRBJ1-6,TRBD1,.,TRBV19,13
CASSLPAGSGNTIYF,TGTGCCAGCAGCTTACCGGCGGGCTCTGGAAACACCATATATTTT,TRBJ1-3,.,.,TRBV21-1,15
CASSYSGGPQHF,TGTGCCAGCAGTTACTCTGGCGGGCCCCAGCATTTT,TRBJ1-5,.,.,TRBV6-5,12
CASGLVRIAGATGELFF,TGTGCTAGTGGTTTGGTACGGATAGCGGGGGCCACCGGGGAGCTGTTTTTT,TRBJ2-2,TRBD2,.,TRBV12-5,17
CASSFRGDYGYTF,TGTGCCAGCAGTTTCAGGGGCGACTATGGCTACACCTTC,TRBJ1-2,.,.,TRBV28,13
CASSRRQSNEKLFF,TGTGCCAGCAGTCGTCGACAGTCTAATGAAAAACTGTTTTTT,TRBJ1-4,.,.,TRBV27,14
CASSLAGVSTDTQYF,TGTGCCAGCAGCTTAGCGGGAGTAAGCACAGATACGCAGTATTTT,TRBJ2-3,.,.,TRBV7-6,15